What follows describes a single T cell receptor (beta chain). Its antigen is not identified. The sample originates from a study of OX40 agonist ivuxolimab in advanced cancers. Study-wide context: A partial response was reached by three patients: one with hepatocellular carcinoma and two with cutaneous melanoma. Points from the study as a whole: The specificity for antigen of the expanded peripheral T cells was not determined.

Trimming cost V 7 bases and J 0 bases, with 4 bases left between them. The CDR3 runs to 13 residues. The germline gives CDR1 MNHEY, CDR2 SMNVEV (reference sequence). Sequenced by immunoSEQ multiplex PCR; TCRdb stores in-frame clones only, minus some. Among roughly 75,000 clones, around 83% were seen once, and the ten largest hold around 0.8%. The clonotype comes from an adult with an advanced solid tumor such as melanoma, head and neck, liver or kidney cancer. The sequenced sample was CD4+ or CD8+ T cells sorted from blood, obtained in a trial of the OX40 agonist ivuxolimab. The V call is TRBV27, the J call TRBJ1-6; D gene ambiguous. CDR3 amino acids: CASKDSYNSPLHF. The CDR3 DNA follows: TGTGCCAGCAAGGACTCCTATAATTCACCCCTCCACTTT.